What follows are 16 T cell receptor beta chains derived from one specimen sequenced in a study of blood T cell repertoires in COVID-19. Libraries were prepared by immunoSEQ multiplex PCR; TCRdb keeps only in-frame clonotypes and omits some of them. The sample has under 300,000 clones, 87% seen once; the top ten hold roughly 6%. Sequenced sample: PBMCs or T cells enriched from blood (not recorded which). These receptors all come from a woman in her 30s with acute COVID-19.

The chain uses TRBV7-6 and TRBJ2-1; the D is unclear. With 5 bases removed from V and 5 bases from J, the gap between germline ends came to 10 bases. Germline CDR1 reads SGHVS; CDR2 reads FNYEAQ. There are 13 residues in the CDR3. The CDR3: CASSLTENNEQFF. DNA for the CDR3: TGTGCCAGCAGCCTTACAGAGAACAATGAGCAGTTCTTC. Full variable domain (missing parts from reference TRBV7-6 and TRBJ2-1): GAGVSQSPRYKVTKRGQDVALRCDPISGHVSLYWYRQALGQGPEFLTYFNYEAQQDKSGLPNDRFSAERPEGSISTLTIQRTEQRDSAMYRCASSLTENNEQFFGPGTRLTVL.

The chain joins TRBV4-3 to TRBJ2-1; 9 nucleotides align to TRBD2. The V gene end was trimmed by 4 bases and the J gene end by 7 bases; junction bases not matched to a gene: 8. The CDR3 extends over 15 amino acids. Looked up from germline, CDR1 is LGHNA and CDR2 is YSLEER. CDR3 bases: TGCGCCAGCAGCCCTGGACTAGCGCGTAGGAATGAGCAGTTCTTC. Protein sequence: CASSPGLARRNEQFF.

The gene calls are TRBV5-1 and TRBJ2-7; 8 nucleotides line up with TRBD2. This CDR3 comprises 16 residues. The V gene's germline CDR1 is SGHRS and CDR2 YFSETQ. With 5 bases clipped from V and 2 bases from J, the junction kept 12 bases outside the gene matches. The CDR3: CASRQGAGGATYEQYF. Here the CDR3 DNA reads TGCGCCAGCAGACAAGGCGCCGGGGGGGCTACCTACGAGCAGTACTTC.

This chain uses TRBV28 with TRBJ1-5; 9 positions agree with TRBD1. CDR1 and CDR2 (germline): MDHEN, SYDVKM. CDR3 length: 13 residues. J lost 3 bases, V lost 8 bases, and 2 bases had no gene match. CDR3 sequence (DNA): TGTGCCAGCGGGACAGGGCCCAATCAGCCCCAGCATTTT. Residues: CASGTGPNQPQHF. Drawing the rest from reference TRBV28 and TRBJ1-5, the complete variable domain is DVKVTQSSRYLVKRTGEKVFLECVQDMDHENMFWYRQDPGLGLRLIYFSYDVKMKEKGDIPEGYSVSREKKERFSLILESASTNQTSMYLCASGTGPNQPQHFGDGTRLSIL.

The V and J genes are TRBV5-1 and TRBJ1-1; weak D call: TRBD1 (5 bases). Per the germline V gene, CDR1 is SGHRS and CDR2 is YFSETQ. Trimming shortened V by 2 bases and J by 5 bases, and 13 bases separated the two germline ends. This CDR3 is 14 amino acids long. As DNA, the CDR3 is TGCGCCAGCAGCTTACAGGAGCCGGCGACTGAAGCTTTCTTT. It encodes CASSLQEPATEAFF. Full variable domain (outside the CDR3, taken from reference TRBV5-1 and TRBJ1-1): KAGVTQTPRYLIKTRGQQVTLSCSPISGHRSVSWYQQTPGQGLQFLFEYFSETQRNKGNFPGRFSGRQFSNSRSEMNVSTLELGDSALYLCASSLQEPATEAFFGQGTRLTVV.

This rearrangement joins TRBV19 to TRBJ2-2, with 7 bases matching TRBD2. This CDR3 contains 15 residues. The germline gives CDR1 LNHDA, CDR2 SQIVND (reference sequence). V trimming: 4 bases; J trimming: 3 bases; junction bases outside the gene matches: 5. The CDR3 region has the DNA TGTGCCAGTAGTACCGGACTAGTCCACACCGGGGAGCTGTTTTTT. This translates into CASSTGLVHTGELFF. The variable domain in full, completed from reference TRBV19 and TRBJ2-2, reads DGGITQSPKYLFRKEGQNVTLSCEQNLNHDAMYWYRQDPGQGLRLIYYSQIVNDFQKGDIAEGYSVSREKKESFPLTVTSAQKNPTAFYLCASSTGLVHTGELFFGEGSRLTVL.

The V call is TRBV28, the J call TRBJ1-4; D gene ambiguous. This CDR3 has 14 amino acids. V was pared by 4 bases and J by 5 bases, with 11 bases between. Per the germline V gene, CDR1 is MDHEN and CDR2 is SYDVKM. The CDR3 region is CASSSWRRNEKLFF. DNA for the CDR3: TGTGCCAGCAGTTCGTGGCGGAGAAATGAAAAACTGTTTTTT.

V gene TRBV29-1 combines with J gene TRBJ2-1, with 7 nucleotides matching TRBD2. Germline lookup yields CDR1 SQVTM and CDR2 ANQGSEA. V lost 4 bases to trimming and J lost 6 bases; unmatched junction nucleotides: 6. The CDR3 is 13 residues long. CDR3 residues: CSVVSGIGNEQFF. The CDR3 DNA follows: TGCAGCGTTGTAAGCGGGATAGGCAATGAGCAGTTCTTC.

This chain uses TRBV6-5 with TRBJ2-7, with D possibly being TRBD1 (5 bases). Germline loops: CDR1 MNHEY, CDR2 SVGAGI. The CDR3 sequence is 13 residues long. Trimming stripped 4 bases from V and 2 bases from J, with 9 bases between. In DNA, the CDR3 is TGTGCCAGCAGTTCGCAGGGTACCTACGAGCAGTACTTC. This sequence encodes CASSSQGTYEQYF.

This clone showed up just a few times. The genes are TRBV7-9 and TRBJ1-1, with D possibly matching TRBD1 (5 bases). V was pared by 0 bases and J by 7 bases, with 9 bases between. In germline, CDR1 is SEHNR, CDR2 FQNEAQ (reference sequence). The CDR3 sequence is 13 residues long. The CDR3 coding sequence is TGTGCCAGCAGCTTAGCGCGGGGGGATGAAGCTTTCTTT. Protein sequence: CASSLARGDEAFF.

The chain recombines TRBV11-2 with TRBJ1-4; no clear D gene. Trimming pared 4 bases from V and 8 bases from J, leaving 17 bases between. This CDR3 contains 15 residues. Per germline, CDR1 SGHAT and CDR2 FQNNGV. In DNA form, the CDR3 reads TGTGCCAGCAGCTCGACAATATTCGATGGGGAAAAACTGTTTTTT. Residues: CASSSTIFDGEKLFF.

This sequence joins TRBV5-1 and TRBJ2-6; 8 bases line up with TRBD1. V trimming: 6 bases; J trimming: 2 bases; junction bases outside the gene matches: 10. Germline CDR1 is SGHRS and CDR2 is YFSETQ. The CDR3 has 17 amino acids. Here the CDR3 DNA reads TGCGCCAGCACCCCTATCGGACAGGGTACTGGGGCCAACGTCCTGACTTTC. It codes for CASTPIGQGTGANVLTF. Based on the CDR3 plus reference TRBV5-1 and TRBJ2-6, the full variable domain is KAGVTQTPRYLIKTRGQQVTLSCSPISGHRSVSWYQQTPGQGLQFLFEYFSETQRNKGNFPGRFSGRQFSNSRSEMNVSTLELGDSALYLCASTPIGQGTGANVLTFGAGSRLTVL.

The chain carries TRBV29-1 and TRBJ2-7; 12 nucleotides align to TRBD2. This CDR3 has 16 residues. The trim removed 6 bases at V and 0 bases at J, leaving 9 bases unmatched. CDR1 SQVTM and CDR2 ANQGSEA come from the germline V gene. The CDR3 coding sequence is TGCAGCGTCGCGGGACTAGCGGGCGTTAGCTCCTACGAGCAGTACTTC. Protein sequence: CSVAGLAGVSSYEQYF.

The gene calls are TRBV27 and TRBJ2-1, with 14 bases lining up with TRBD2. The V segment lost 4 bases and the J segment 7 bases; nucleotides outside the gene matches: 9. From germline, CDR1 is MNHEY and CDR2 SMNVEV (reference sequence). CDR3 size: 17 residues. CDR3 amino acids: CASSSWTSGGRANEQFF. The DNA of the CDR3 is TGTGCCAGCAGTTCCTGGACTAGCGGGGGGCGGGCGAATGAGCAGTTCTTC.

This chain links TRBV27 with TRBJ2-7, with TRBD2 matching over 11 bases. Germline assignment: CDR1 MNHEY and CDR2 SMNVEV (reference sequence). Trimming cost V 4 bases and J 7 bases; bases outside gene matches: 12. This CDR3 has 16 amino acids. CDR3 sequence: CASSSFISGGAWEQYF. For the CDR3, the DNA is TGTGCCAGCAGTTCCTTCATTAGCGGGGGGGCCTGGGAGCAGTACTTC.

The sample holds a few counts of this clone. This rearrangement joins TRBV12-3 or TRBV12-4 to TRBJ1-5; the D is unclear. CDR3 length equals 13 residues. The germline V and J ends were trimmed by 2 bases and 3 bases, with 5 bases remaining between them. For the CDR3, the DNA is TGTGCCAGCAGTTTAATGGCCAATCAGCCCCAGCATTTT. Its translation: CASSLMANQPQHF.